This TCR beta chain was observed in a study of blood T cell repertoires in COVID-19. The overall study: The United States, Italy and Spain were the sources of the acute and convalescent COVID-19 samples.

This CDR3 has 15 amino acids. Trimming left V 4 bases short and J 0 bases short, with 10 bases between. Germline V lookup: CDR1 KGHSH, CDR2 LQKENI. Profiled with immunoSEQ multiplex PCR; TCRdb holds only in-frame clones, not every one. The repertoire holds approximately 300,000 clones, with more than 75% as singletons. The TCR originated in a woman aged 50 to 60 with active or convalescent COVID-19. V usage is TRBV18 and J usage is TRBJ2-1; D uncertain. Sequencing used peripheral blood. CDR3 residues: CASSLGSGSYNEQFF. CDR3 sequence (DNA): TGTGCCAGCTCACTGGGTTCGGGCTCCTACAATGAGCAGTTCTTC. Combining the CDR3 with reference TRBV18 and TRBJ2-1 gives the whole variable domain NAGVMQNPRHLVRRRGQEARLRCSPMKGHSHVYWYRQLPEEGLKFMVYLQKENIIDESGMPKERFSAEFPKEGPSILRIQQVVRGDSAAYFCASSLGSGSYNEQFFGPGTRLTVL.